The 9 T cell receptor beta chains listed next were all sequenced from one sample in a study of cytomegalovirus exposure and HLA in healthy donors. Using immunoSEQ multiplex PCR, the repertoire was profiled, and TCRdb retains in-frame clones only, with some absent. The data contain about 90,000 clones, almost 85% of them singletons. Sequences were obtained from PBMCs. The receptors derive from a woman aged 18 to 35 in good health and CMV-seropositive.

The chain carries TRBV6-4 and TRBJ2-7; 9 bases map to TRBD2. The CDR3 runs 15 residues. The germline CDR1 and CDR2 sequences are MRHNA and SNTAGT. The junction had 6 bases not matched to a gene; V was cut back by 5 bases and J by 1 base. CDR3 sequence (DNA): TGTGCCAGCAGTCAGTCAGCGGGGGGATCCTACGAGCAGTACTTC. It encodes CASSQSAGGSYEQYF.

The V and J genes are TRBV10-1 and TRBJ2-7, with 10 bases that match TRBD1. The germline V gene encodes CDR1 WNHNN and CDR2 SYGVQD (reference sequence). This CDR3 spans 18 amino acids. Trimming took 2 bases from V and 7 from J; bases not matched to a gene: 17. For the CDR3, the DNA is TGCGCCAGCAGTGAGGACGCGGAGTGGGACAGGGGAGGGTTGGAGCAGTACTTC. It codes for CASSEDAEWDRGGLEQYF.

This clone was recorded only once. The CDR3 here is CASSRGQGYANTIYF. In DNA, the CDR3 is TGTGCCAGCAGCCGAGGACAGGGCTATGCAAACACCATATATTTT. V is TRBV14 and J is TRBJ1-3, with TRBD1 identical over 8 bases. With 4 bases clipped from V and 6 bases from J, the junction kept 8 bases outside the gene matches. Germline V gene sequence: CDR1 SGHDN, CDR2 FVKESK. The CDR3 runs to 15 residues.

The rearrangement links TRBV5-1 to TRBJ2-5, with TRBD2 matching 13 bases. Germline CDR1 reads SGHRS; CDR2 reads YFSETQ. V lost 5 bases to trimming and J lost 2 bases; unmatched junction nucleotides: 6. CDR3 length equals 16 residues. Written as DNA, the CDR3 is TGCGCCAGCAGAACAGGGACTAGCGGGGATCAAGAGACCCAGTACTTC. Amino acid sequence: CASRTGTSGDQETQYF.

This chain joins TRBV2 and TRBJ1-5, with 8 bases identical to TRBD1. The CDR3 loop spans 15 amino acids. J gave up 2 bases and V 0 bases, and 0 bases lay outside the gene matches. Germline V gene lookup returns CDR1 SNHLY and CDR2 FYNNEI. CDR3: CASSEAQGGNQPQHF. CDR3 nucleotides: TGTGCCAGCAGTGAAGCACAGGGGGGCAATCAGCCCCAGCATTTT.

The rearrangement joins TRBV28 to TRBJ2-5; D ambiguous. The CDR3 runs to 13 residues. Trimming pared 2 bases from V and 9 bases from J, leaving 13 bases between. Germline values: CDR1 MDHEN, CDR2 SYDVKM. DNA for the CDR3: TGTGCCAGCAGTTTACCCCTAGGCGGCTCCCAGTACTTC. Translation gives CASSLPLGGSQYF.

The gene calls are TRBV15 and TRBJ1-6; 7 bases agree with TRBD1. J was trimmed by 4 bases and V by 0 bases; bases with no gene match: 6. In germline, CDR1 is LNHNV, CDR2 YYDKDF (reference sequence). This CDR3 region has 17 residues. The DNA for the CDR3 is TGTGCCACCAGCAGAGAGGGGGAGGACAGGTATAATTCACCCCTCCACTTT. Translating it yields CATSREGEDRYNSPLHF. Full variable domain (outside the CDR3, taken from reference TRBV15 and TRBJ1-6): DAMVIQNPRYQVTQFGKPVTLSCSQTLNHNVMYWYQQKSSQAPKLLFHYYDKDFNNEADTPDNFQSRRPNTSFCFLDIRSPGLGDTAMYLCATSREGEDRYNSPLHFGNGTRLTVT.

The V call is TRBV5-1, the J call TRBJ1-1, with 9 bases that match TRBD1. Per the germline V gene, CDR1 is SGHRS and CDR2 is YFSETQ. V shed 3 bases and J 2 bases; nucleotides not matched to a gene: 8. The CDR3 sequence is 16 residues long. The CDR3 DNA sequence: TGCGCCAGCAGCTCACAGGGGGCATTAGTTAACACTGAAGCTTTCTTT. Its translation is CASSSQGALVNTEAFF.

The chain carries TRBV7-2 and TRBJ2-7, with a weak D call TRBD2 (7 bases). With 0 bases removed from V and 4 bases from J, the gap between germline ends came to 10 bases. The CDR3 runs 14 residues. CDR1 is SGHTA, CDR2 FQGNSA, per germline. As DNA, the CDR3 is TGTGCCAGCAGCTTAGCGGGGGGGCGGTACGAGCAGTACTTC. It encodes CASSLAGGRYEQYF. The variable domain in full, with the rest retrieved from reference TRBV7-2 and TRBJ2-7, is GAGVSQSPSNKVTEKGKDVELRCDPISGHTALYWYRQSLGQGLEFLIYFQGNSAPDKSGLPSDRFSAERTGGSVSTLTIQRTQQEDSAVYLCASSLAGGRYEQYFGPGTRLTVT.